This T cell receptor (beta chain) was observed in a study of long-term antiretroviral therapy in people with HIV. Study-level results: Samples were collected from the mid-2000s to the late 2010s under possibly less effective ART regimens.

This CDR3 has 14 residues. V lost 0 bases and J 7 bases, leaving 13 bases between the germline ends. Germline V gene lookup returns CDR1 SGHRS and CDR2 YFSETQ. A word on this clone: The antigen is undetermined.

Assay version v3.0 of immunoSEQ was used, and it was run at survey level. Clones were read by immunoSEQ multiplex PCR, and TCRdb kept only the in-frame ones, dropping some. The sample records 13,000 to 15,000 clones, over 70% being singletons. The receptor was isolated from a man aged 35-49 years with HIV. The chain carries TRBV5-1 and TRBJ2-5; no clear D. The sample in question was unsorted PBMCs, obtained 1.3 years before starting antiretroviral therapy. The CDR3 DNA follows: TGCGCCAGCAGCTTGGATACGGACCTGGGGACCCAGTACTTC. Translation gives CASSLDTDLGTQYF.